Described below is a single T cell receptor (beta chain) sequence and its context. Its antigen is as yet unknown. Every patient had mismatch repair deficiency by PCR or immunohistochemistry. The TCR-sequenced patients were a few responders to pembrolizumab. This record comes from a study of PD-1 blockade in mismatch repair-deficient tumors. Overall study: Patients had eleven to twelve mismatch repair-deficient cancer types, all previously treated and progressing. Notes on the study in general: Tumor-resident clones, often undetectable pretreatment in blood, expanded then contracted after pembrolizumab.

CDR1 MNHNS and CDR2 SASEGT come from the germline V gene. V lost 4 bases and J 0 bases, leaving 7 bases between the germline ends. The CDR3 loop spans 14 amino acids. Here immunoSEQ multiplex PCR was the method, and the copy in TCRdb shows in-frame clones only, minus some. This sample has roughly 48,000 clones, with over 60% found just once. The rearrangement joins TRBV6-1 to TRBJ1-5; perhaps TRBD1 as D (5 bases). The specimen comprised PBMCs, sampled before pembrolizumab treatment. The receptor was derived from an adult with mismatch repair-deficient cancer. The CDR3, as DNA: TGTGCCAGCAGTGGGGACCTTAGCAATCAGCCCCAGCATTTT. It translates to CASSGDLSNQPQHF.